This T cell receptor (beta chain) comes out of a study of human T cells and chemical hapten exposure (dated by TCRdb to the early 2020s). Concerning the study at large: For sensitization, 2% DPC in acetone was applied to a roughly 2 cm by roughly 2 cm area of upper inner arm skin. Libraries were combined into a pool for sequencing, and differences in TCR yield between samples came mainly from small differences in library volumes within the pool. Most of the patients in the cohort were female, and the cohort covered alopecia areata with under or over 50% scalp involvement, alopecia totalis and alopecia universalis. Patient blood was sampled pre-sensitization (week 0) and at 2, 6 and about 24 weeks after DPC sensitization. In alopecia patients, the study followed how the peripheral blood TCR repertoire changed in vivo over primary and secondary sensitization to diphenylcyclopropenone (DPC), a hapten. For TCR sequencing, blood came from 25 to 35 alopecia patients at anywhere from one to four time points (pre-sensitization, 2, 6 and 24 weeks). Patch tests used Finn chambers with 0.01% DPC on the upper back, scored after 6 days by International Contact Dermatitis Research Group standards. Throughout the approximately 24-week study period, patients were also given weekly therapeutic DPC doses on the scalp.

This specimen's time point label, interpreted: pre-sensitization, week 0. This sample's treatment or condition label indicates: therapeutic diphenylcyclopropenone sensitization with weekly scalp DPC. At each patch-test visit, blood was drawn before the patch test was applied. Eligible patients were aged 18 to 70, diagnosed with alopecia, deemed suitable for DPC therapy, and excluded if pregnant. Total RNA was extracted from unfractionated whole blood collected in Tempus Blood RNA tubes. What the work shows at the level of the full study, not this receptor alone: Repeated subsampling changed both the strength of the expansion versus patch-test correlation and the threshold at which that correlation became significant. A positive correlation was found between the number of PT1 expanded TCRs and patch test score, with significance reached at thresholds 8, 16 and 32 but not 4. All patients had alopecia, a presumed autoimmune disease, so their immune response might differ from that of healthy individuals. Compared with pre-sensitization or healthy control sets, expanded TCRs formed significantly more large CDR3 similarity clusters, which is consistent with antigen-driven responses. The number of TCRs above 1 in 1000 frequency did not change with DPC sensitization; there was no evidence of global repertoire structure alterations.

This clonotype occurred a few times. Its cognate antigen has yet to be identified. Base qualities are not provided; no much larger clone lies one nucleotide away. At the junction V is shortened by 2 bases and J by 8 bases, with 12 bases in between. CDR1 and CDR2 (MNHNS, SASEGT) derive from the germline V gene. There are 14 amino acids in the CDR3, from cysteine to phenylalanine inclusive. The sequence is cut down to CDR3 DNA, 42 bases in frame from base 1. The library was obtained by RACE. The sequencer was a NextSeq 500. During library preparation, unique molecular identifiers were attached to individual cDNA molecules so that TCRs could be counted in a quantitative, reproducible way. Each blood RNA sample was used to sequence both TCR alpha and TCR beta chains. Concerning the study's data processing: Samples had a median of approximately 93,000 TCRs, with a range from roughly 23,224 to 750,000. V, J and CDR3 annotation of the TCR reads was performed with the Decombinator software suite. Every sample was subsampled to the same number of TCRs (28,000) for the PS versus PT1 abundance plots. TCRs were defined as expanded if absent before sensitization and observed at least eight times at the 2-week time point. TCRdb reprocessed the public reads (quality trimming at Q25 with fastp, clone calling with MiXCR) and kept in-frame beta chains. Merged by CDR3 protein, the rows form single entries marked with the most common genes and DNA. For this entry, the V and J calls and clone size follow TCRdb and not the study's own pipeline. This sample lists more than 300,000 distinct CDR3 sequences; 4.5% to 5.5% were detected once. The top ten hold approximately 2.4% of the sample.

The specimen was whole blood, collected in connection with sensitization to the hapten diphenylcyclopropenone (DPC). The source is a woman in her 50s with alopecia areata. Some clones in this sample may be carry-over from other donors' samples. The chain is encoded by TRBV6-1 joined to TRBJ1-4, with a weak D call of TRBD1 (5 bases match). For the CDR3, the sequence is CASSERGGGEKLFF. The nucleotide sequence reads TGTGCCAGCAGTGAACGGGGGGGAGGAGAAAAACTGTTTTTT.